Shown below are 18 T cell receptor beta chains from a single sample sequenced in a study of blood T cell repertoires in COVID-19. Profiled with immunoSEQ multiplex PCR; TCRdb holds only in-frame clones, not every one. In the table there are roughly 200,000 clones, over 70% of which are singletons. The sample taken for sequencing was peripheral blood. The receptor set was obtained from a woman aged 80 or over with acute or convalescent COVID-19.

The CDR3 spells CASSLLDTQYF. CDR3 DNA: TGTGCCAGCAGCCTCTTAGATACGCAGTATTTT. This chain links TRBV3-1 (or the pseudogene TRBV3-2) with TRBJ2-3; D call uncertain. There are 11 residues in the CDR3. Deletions cut 4 bases from V and 5 bases from J, with 4 bases between. Germline assignment: CDR1 LGHDT and CDR2 YNNKEL (reference sequence).

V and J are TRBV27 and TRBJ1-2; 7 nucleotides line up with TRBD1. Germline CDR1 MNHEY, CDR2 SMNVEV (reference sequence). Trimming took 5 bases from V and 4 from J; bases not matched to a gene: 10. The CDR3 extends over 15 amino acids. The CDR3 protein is CASSRTRDSLYGYTF. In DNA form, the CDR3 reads TGTGCCAGCAGTCGAACCCGGGACAGCCTCTATGGCTACACCTTC.

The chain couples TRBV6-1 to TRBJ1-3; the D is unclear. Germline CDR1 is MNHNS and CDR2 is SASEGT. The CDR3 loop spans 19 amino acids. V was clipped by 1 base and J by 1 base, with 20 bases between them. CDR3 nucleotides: TGTGCCAGCAGTGAAGGAGTCCTCCGTTTTCACCAATCTGGAAACACCATATATTTT. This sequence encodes CASSEGVLRFHQSGNTIYF.

The CDR3, as DNA: TGCGCCAGCAGCTCCTCCGGGACAGCGAATTCACCCCTCCACTTT. Translating gives CASSSSGTANSPLHF. The rearrangement uses TRBV5-1 and TRBJ1-6; TRBD1 matches 7 bases. Per germline, CDR1 SGHRS and CDR2 YFSETQ. After removal of 3 bases from V and 7 bases from J, the junction contained 7 bases not matched to a gene. The CDR3 length is 15 residues.

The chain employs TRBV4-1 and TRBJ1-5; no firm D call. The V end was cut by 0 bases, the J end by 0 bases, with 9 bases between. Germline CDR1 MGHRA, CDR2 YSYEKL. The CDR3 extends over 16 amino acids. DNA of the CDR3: TGCGCCAGCAGCCAAGATACAGAATATAGCAATCAGCCCCAGCATTTT. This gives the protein CASSQDTEYSNQPQHF.

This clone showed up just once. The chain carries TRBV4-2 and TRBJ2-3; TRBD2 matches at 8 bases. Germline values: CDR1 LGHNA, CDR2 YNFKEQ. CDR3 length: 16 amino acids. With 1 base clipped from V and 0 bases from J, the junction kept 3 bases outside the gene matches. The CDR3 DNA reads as TGTGCCAGCAGCCAAGCGGGGGGGCGGAGCACAGATACGCAGTATTTT. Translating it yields CASSQAGGRSTDTQYF.

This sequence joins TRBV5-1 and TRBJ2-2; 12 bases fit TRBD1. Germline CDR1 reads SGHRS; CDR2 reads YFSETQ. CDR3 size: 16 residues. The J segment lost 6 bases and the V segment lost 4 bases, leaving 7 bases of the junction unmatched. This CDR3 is CASSLPGQGAPGELFF. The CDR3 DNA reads TGCGCCAGCAGCCTTCCGGGACAGGGGGCGCCCGGGGAGCTGTTTTTT.

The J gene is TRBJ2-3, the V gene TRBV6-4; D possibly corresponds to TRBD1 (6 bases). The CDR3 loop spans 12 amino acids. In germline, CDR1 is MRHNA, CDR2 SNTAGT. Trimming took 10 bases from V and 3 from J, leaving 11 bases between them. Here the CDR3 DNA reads TGTGCCACCTCCCAGGGGACAGATACGCAGTATTTT. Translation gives CATSQGTDTQYF.

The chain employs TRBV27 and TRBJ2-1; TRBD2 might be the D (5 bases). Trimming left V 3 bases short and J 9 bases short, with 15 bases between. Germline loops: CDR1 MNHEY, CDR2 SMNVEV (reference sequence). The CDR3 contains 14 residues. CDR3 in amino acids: CASSLMEQRGEQFF. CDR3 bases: TGTGCCAGCAGTTTGATGGAACAACGGGGTGAGCAGTTCTTC.

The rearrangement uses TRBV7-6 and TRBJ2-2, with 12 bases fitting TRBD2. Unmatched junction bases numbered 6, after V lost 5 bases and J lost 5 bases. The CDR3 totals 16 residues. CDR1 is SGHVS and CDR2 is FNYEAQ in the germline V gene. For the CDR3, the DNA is TGTGCCAGCAGCAAGACTAGCGGGAGTGGGACCGGGGAGCTGTTTTTT. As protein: CASSKTSGSGTGELFF.

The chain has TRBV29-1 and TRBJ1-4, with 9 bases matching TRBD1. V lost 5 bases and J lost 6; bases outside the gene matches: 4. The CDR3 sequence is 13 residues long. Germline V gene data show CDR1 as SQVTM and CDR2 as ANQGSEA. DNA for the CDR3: TGCAGCGTTAAGACAGGGGGTGATGAAAAACTGTTTTTT. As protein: CSVKTGGDEKLFF. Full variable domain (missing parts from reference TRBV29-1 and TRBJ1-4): SAVISQKPSRDICQRGTSLTIQCQVDSQVTMMFWYRQQPGQSLTLIATANQGSEATYESGFVIDKFPISRPNLTFSTLTVSNMSPEDSSIYLCSVKTGGDEKLFFGSGTQLSVL.

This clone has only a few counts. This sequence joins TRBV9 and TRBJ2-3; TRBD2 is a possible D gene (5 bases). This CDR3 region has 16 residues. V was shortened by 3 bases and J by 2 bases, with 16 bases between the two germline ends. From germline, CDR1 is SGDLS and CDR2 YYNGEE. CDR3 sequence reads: CASSASLASTTDTQYF. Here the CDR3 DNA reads TGTGCCAGCAGCGCTAGTCTAGCCTCCACCACAGATACGCAGTATTTT.

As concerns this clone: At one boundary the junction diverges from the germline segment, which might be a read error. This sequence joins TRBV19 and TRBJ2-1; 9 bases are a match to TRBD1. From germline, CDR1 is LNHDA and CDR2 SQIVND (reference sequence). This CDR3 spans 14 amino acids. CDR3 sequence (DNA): TGTGCCAGTAGTGACGGACAGGGGAACAAGGAGCAGTTCTTC. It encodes CASSDGQGNKEQFF.

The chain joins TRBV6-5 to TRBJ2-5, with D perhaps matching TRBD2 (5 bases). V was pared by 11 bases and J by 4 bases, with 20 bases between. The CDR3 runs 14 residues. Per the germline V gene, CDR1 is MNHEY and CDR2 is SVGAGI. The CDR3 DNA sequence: TGTGCCGTCCACCTTCCTGGGAGCAGAGAGACCCAGTACTTC. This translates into CAVHLPGSRETQYF.

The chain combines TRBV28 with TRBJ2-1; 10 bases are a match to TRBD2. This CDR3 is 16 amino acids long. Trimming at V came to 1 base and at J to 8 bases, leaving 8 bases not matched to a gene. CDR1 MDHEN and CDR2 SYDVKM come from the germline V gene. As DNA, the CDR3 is TGTGCCAGCAGTTTATTGTCTAGCGGGAGTATGGATGAGCAGTTCTTC. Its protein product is CASSLLSSGSMDEQFF. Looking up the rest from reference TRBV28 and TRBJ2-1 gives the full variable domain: DVKVTQSSRYLVKRTGEKVFLECVQDMDHENMFWYRQDPGLGLRLIYFSYDVKMKEKGDIPEGYSVSREKKERFSLILESASTNQTSMYLCASSLLSSGSMDEQFFGPGTRLTVL.

The CDR3 bases are TGTGCCAGCAGCGGGGGGGCTAGCGGGAGGGTTGATGAGCAGTTCTTC. This translates into CASSGGASGRVDEQFF. This rearrangement joins TRBV27 to TRBJ2-1; 12 bases map to TRBD2. Germline V gene data show CDR1 as MNHEY and CDR2 as SMNVEV (reference sequence). The CDR3 consists of 16 residues. Unmatched junction bases numbered 11, after V lost 6 bases and J lost 8 bases.

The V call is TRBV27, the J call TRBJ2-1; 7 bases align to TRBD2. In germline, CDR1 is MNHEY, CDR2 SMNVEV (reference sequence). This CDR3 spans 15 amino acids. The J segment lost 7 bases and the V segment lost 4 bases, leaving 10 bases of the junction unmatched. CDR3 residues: CASSWDSGRANEQFF. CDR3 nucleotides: TGTGCCAGCAGTTGGGATAGCGGGCGAGCGAATGAGCAGTTCTTC.

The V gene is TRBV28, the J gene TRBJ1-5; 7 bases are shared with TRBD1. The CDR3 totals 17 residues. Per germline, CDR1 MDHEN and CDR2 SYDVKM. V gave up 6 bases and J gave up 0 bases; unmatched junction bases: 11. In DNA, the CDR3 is TGTGCCAGCAGACTCACAGGGGAGCTATATAGCAATCAGCCCCAGCATTTT. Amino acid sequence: CASRLTGELYSNQPQHF.